The rows below give T cell receptor beta chains drawn from one sample of a study of CD8 T cells in ankylosing spondylitis. Each CDR3 protein is one row after TCRdb ran MiXCR on the 5' RACE reads. The top ten hold about 0.89% of the sample, which has around 450,000 distinct CDR3 sequences, 20% to 30% seen once. The sequenced material came from blood, either unsorted or a sorted T cell fraction (not recorded which). The receptors were gathered from a male donor with ankylosing spondylitis. CDR3s include the opening cysteine and the closing phenylalanine or tryptophan. The D gene is left open where the match is weak. The size of a clone is reported for some rows only, either as once, few or many, or as a class for expanded clones.

v_call: TRBV28
j_call: TRBJ1-1
d_call: NA
clone_size: few
cdr3_nt: TGTGCCAGCAGTTTATCATGGGACATTATGAACACTGAAGCTTTCTTT
cdr3_aa: CASSLSWDIMNTEAFF

v_call: TRBV5-1
j_call: TRBJ2-5
d_call: NA
clone_size: NA
cdr3_nt: TGCGCCAGCAGCCCCTTAGCGGATTACCAAGAGACCCAGTACTTC
cdr3_aa: CASSPLADYQETQYF

v_call: TRBV9
j_call: TRBJ1-2
d_call: TRBD1
clone_size: NA
cdr3_nt: TGTGCCAGCAGCGACAGGGGTGGCTATGGCTACACCTTC
cdr3_aa: CASSDRGGYGYTF

v_call: TRBV20-1
j_call: TRBJ1-5
d_call: NA
clone_size: NA
cdr3_nt: TGCTGTGCTAGAGATAGATTAAAGGGGGAGAGTCAGCCCCAGCATTTT
cdr3_aa: CCARDRLKGESQPQHF

v_call: TRBV11-2
j_call: TRBJ2-1
d_call: TRBD2
clone_size: NA
cdr3_nt: TGTGCCAGCAGGGAAGCGGCGGGAGGGTGGGATGAGCAGTTCTTC
cdr3_aa: CASREAAGGWDEQFF

v_call: TRBV12-3/TRBV12-4
j_call: TRBJ2-1
d_call: NA
clone_size: NA
cdr3_nt: TGTGCCAGCAGTTTAGTCTATAGTGAGCAGTTCTTC
cdr3_aa: CASSLVYSEQFF

v_call: TRBV2
j_call: TRBJ2-3
d_call: NA
clone_size: many
cdr3_nt: TGTGCCAGCAGTGAAGGGGCAGCAGATACGCAGTATTTT
cdr3_aa: CASSEGAADTQYF

v_call: TRBV5-6
j_call: TRBJ2-5
d_call: TRBD1
clone_size: many
cdr3_nt: TGTGCCAGCAGCTTCAGGGACAGGGAGACCCAGTACTTC
cdr3_aa: CASSFRDRETQYF

v_call: TRBV7-8
j_call: TRBJ2-1
d_call: TRBD2
clone_size: NA
cdr3_nt: TGTGCCAGCACCGAGTTCCCGGGAGGGCCGTTAAATGAGCAGTTCTTC
cdr3_aa: CASTEFPGGPLNEQFF

v_call: TRBV18
j_call: TRBJ1-6
d_call: NA
clone_size: NA
cdr3_nt: TGTGCCAGCTCACCCCAGGCGAGCTCCTATAATTCACCCCTCCACTTT
cdr3_aa: CASSPQASSYNSPLHF

v_call: TRBV5-1
j_call: TRBJ2-6
d_call: TRBD2
clone_size: NA
cdr3_nt: TGCGCCAGCAGCCCCCGGACTAGCGCCAACTCTGGGGCCAACGTCCTGACTTTC
cdr3_aa: CASSPRTSANSGANVLTF

v_call: TRBV18
j_call: TRBJ2-3
d_call: TRBD1
clone_size: NA
cdr3_nt: TGTGCCAGCTCACCACTAGGAGACAGGGAAGATACGCAGTATTTT
cdr3_aa: CASSPLGDREDTQYF

v_call: TRBV12-3/TRBV12-4
j_call: TRBJ1-4
d_call: NA
clone_size: NA
cdr3_nt: TGTGCCAGCAGTTTGGTGACTAATGAAAAACTGTTTTTT
cdr3_aa: CASSLVTNEKLFF

v_call: TRBV20-1
j_call: TRBJ1-1
d_call: NA
clone_size: few
cdr3_nt: TGCAGTGCTAGAGCCGACAGGAACACTGAAGCTTTCTTT
cdr3_aa: CSARADRNTEAFF

v_call: TRBV5-1
j_call: TRBJ2-2
d_call: TRBD1
clone_size: NA
cdr3_nt: TGCGCCAGCAGCTTGGGGTCCGGGACAGGGGTCACCGGGGAGCTGTTTTTT
cdr3_aa: CASSLGSGTGVTGELFF

v_call: TRBV25-1
j_call: TRBJ2-1
d_call: TRBD2
clone_size: few
cdr3_nt: TGTGCCAGCACATCGACTAGCGGGAGGGCCTTCAATGAGCAGTTCTTC
cdr3_aa: CASTSTSGRAFNEQFF

v_call: TRBV11-3
j_call: TRBJ2-5
d_call: NA
clone_size: few
cdr3_nt: TGTGCCAGCAGCCAAAACACGGAGACCCAGTACTTC
cdr3_aa: CASSQNTETQYF

v_call: TRBV2
j_call: TRBJ2-1
d_call: TRBD2
clone_size: few
cdr3_nt: TGTGCCAGCAACATGCGGGAGGGCTCCTACAATGAGCAGTTCTTC
cdr3_aa: CASNMREGSYNEQFF

v_call: TRBV20-1
j_call: TRBJ1-4
d_call: NA
clone_size: few
cdr3_nt: TGCAGTGCTGTGGACTTCTCGGGGTCTAATGAAAAACTGTTTTTT
cdr3_aa: CSAVDFSGSNEKLFF

v_call: TRBV7-7
j_call: TRBJ2-5
d_call: NA
clone_size: few
cdr3_nt: TGTGCCAGCAGCTTCCTCCCGGGGGATCAAGAGACCCAGTACTTC
cdr3_aa: CASSFLPGDQETQYF

v_call: TRBV20-1
j_call: TRBJ2-2
d_call: TRBD2
clone_size: NA
cdr3_nt: TGCAGTGGGGGACTAGGTACCGGGGAGCTGTTTTTT
cdr3_aa: CSGGLGTGELFF

v_call: TRBV5-1
j_call: TRBJ1-5
d_call: NA
clone_size: few
cdr3_nt: TGCGCCAGCAGCTTGGGGGAGGCTACCCAGCCCCAGCATTTT
cdr3_aa: CASSLGEATQPQHF

v_call: TRBV29-1
j_call: TRBJ1-1
d_call: NA
clone_size: NA
cdr3_nt: TGCATCACTTTAGCCGGCGGGACTGAAGCTTTCTTT
cdr3_aa: CITLAGGTEAFF

v_call: TRBV7-2
j_call: TRBJ1-4
d_call: NA
clone_size: NA
cdr3_nt: TGTGCCAGCAGCTTTGGTCAGACCGGGAAACTGTTTTTT
cdr3_aa: CASSFGQTGKLFF

v_call: TRBV5-6
j_call: TRBJ2-3
d_call: NA
clone_size: NA
cdr3_nt: TGTGCCAGCAGGCCCGGTCCCGGGCGCACAGATACGCAGTATTTT
cdr3_aa: CASRPGPGRTDTQYF

v_call: TRBV6-1
j_call: TRBJ2-5
d_call: NA
clone_size: NA
cdr3_nt: TGTGCCAGCAGTGAACCAGGCCTCCAAGAGACCCAGTACTTC
cdr3_aa: CASSEPGLQETQYF

v_call: TRBV11-3
j_call: TRBJ2-1
d_call: TRBD2
clone_size: NA
cdr3_nt: TGTGCCAGCAGCTTAGTAACTAGCGGGGATGAGCAGTTCTTC
cdr3_aa: CASSLVTSGDEQFF

v_call: TRBV2
j_call: TRBJ2-7
d_call: NA
clone_size: NA
cdr3_nt: TGTGCCAGCAGTAGGACCCTAACCCGCGAGCAGTACTTC
cdr3_aa: CASSRTLTREQYF

v_call: TRBV9
j_call: TRBJ2-2
d_call: NA
clone_size: NA
cdr3_nt: TGTGCCAGCAGCGTAGACGTTACGGGGGAGCTGTTTTTT
cdr3_aa: CASSVDVTGELFF

v_call: TRBV5-1
j_call: TRBJ2-1
d_call: NA
clone_size: few
cdr3_nt: TGCGCCAGCAGCCCTAGCGTAAGCTCCTACAATGAGCAGTTCTTC
cdr3_aa: CASSPSVSSYNEQFF

v_call: TRBV7-8
j_call: TRBJ2-3
d_call: NA
clone_size: NA
cdr3_nt: TGTGCCAGCAGCTTAGCCACAGCCTTGGATACGCAGTATTTT
cdr3_aa: CASSLATALDTQYF

v_call: TRBV5-1
j_call: TRBJ2-7
d_call: NA
clone_size: NA
cdr3_nt: TGCGCCAGCGGCCCGGGGGGCGCCTACTCCTACGAGCAGTACTTC
cdr3_aa: CASGPGGAYSYEQYF

v_call: TRBV12-3/TRBV12-4
j_call: TRBJ2-1
d_call: TRBD2
clone_size: many
cdr3_nt: TGTGCCAGCAGTTTAGCAGCCCTAGCGGGGATCAATGAGCAGTTCTTC
cdr3_aa: CASSLAALAGINEQFF

v_call: TRBV5-1
j_call: TRBJ2-1
d_call: NA
clone_size: few
cdr3_nt: TGCGCCAGCAGCTTGGGTTGGTCTCCCGGGAGCTCCTACAATGAGCAGTTCTTC
cdr3_aa: CASSLGWSPGSSYNEQFF

v_call: TRBV12-3/TRBV12-4
j_call: TRBJ2-3
d_call: NA
clone_size: few
cdr3_nt: TGTGCCAGCAGAGTAAGCCCAGGGGTACGCACAGATACGCAGTATTTT
cdr3_aa: CASRVSPGVRTDTQYF

v_call: TRBV29-1
j_call: TRBJ2-5
d_call: TRBD2
clone_size: few
cdr3_nt: TGCAGCGTTGAAAAAGGAGGCGGGAGAACAGAGACCCAGTACTTC
cdr3_aa: CSVEKGGGRTETQYF

v_call: TRBV29-1
j_call: TRBJ1-2
d_call: NA
clone_size: few
cdr3_nt: TGCAGCGCGGAATGGGCGGAAGGCTACACCTTC
cdr3_aa: CSAEWAEGYTF

v_call: TRBV20-1
j_call: TRBJ2-4
d_call: TRBD1
clone_size: NA
cdr3_nt: TGCAGTGCCTCCACGACAGGGGGCATTCAGTACTTC
cdr3_aa: CSASTTGGIQYF

v_call: TRBV18
j_call: TRBJ2-5
d_call: NA
clone_size: few
cdr3_nt: TGTGCCAGCTCACCTTCGACCAAACCACTCTCAGAGACCCAGTACTTC
cdr3_aa: CASSPSTKPLSETQYF

v_call: TRBV20-1
j_call: TRBJ1-5
d_call: NA
clone_size: few
cdr3_nt: TGCAGTGCTACTTTACGTAGCAATCAGCCCCAGCATTTT
cdr3_aa: CSATLRSNQPQHF

v_call: TRBV12-3/TRBV12-4
j_call: TRBJ1-4
d_call: NA
clone_size: few
cdr3_nt: TGTGCCAGCAGCCAGGGCTCTCGTAATGAAAAACTGTTTTTT
cdr3_aa: CASSQGSRNEKLFF

v_call: TRBV12-3/TRBV12-4
j_call: TRBJ2-2
d_call: NA
clone_size: few
cdr3_nt: TGTGCCAGCAGCTCCCGATGGGACTCGAACACCGGGGAGCTGTTTTTT
cdr3_aa: CASSSRWDSNTGELFF

v_call: TRBV20-1
j_call: TRBJ1-5
d_call: NA
clone_size: few
cdr3_nt: TGCAGTGCTAGAGGCCCCACCGGGAAGCCCCAGCATTTT
cdr3_aa: CSARGPTGKPQHF

v_call: TRBV27
j_call: TRBJ2-7
d_call: TRBD1
clone_size: NA
cdr3_nt: TGTGCCAGCAGTATGCCCGGGACAGGGGTTCACGAGCAGTACTTC
cdr3_aa: CASSMPGTGVHEQYF

v_call: TRBV11-2
j_call: TRBJ2-1
d_call: TRBD2
clone_size: NA
cdr3_nt: TGTGCCAGCAGCTCAAGGGCGGGAGTCTACAATGAGCAGTTCTTC
cdr3_aa: CASSSRAGVYNEQFF

v_call: TRBV19
j_call: TRBJ2-3
d_call: TRBD1
clone_size: NA
cdr3_nt: TGTGCCAGTAGTATTGCCACAGGGGGCACCGCAGATACGCAGTATTTT
cdr3_aa: CASSIATGGTADTQYF

v_call: TRBV5-1
j_call: TRBJ1-1
d_call: NA
clone_size: many
cdr3_nt: TGCGCCAGCAGACGGGACTTCAACACTGAAGCTTTCTTT
cdr3_aa: CASRRDFNTEAFF

v_call: TRBV29-1
j_call: TRBJ2-1
d_call: NA
clone_size: NA
cdr3_nt: TGCAGCACGGGAGACAGCCACGGTGGTGAGCAGTTCTTC
cdr3_aa: CSTGDSHGGEQFF

v_call: TRBV20-1
j_call: TRBJ2-5
d_call: NA
clone_size: few
cdr3_nt: TGCAGTGCTTCCGGGGTACAAGAGACCCAGTACTTC
cdr3_aa: CSASGVQETQYF

v_call: TRBV5-1
j_call: TRBJ2-3
d_call: NA
clone_size: NA
cdr3_nt: TGCGCCAGCTATGTAGCTGCTAATCCAGATACGCAGTATTTT
cdr3_aa: CASYVAANPDTQYF

v_call: TRBV7-8
j_call: TRBJ1-1
d_call: NA
clone_size: NA
cdr3_nt: TGTGCCAGCAGCTTACAGGGCCACCTAAGGGGCACTGAAGCTTTCTTT
cdr3_aa: CASSLQGHLRGTEAFF

v_call: TRBV4-1
j_call: TRBJ2-3
d_call: NA
clone_size: NA
cdr3_nt: TGCGCCAGCAGCCATGAGAGTCTATCCACAGATACGCAGTATTTT
cdr3_aa: CASSHESLSTDTQYF

v_call: TRBV6-1
j_call: TRBJ2-5
d_call: NA
clone_size: few
cdr3_nt: TGTGCCAGCGTCCCAGGGGCCGGCGAGACCCAGTACTTC
cdr3_aa: CASVPGAGETQYF

v_call: TRBV7-9
j_call: TRBJ1-5
d_call: TRBD1
clone_size: few
cdr3_nt: TGTGCCAGCAGCGTAGGGACAGGGTCACAGCATTTT
cdr3_aa: CASSVGTGSQHF

v_call: TRBV3-1
j_call: TRBJ1-2
d_call: TRBD1
clone_size: NA
cdr3_nt: TGTGCCAGCAGCCAAGTTGTGGGCAGGGGGAACTATGGCTACACCTTC
cdr3_aa: CASSQVVGRGNYGYTF